Below, 20 T cell receptor beta chains from the same sample are listed, as sequenced in a study of CD8 T cells in Susac syndrome. Random hexamers served to reverse transcribe about 0.5 to 1 ug RNA. One entry per CDR3 protein, called by TCRdb with MiXCR from the immunoSEQ multiplex PCR reads. Found here are fewer than 150,000 distinct CDR3 sequences, 94% of them singletons; the top ten hold around 0.29%. The sample taken for sequencing was CD8+ T cells from PBMCs. These receptors originate from a human donor in good health.

This clonotype has just one count. The chain is built from TRBV12-5 and TRBJ2-7; no reliable D call. This CDR3 region has 11 residues. Trimming shortened V by 3 bases and J by 4 bases, and 4 bases separated the two germline ends. Per germline, CDR1 LGHNT and CDR2 FRNRAP. This CDR3 is CASGFHYEQYF. The CDR3 coding sequence is TGTGCTAGTGGTTTCCATTACGAGCAGTACTTC.

In this sample, this clonotype turned up once. The genes are TRBV27 and TRBJ2-7; no reliable D call. The V end was cut by 4 bases, the J end by 5 bases, with 9 bases between. The CDR3 is made up of 12 amino acids. In germline, CDR1 is MNHEY, CDR2 SMNVEV (reference sequence). CDR3 bases: TGTGCCAGCAGTTCCATCACCCACGAGCAGTACTTC. Amino acid sequence: CASSSITHEQYF.

The chain links TRBV27 to TRBJ2-7, with TRBD1 matching 8 bases. V lost 6 bases to trimming and J lost 6 bases; unmatched junction nucleotides: 7. Germline-derived CDR1 and CDR2 are MNHEY and SMNVEV (reference sequence). This CDR3 contains 13 residues. As DNA, the CDR3 is TGTGCCAGCAGCCACGGACAGGGTGGCGAGCAGTACTTC. Translation gives CASSHGQGGEQYF.

This chain links TRBV19 with TRBJ2-1, with 9 positions matching TRBD2. V dropped 8 bases and J dropped 9; count of bases not matched to a gene: 2. This CDR3 has 11 amino acids. Germline CDR1 reads LNHDA; CDR2 reads SQIVND (reference sequence). The CDR3, as DNA: TGTGCCAGTCGAGCGGGAGGTGAGCAGTTCTTC. Amino acid sequence: CASRAGGEQFF. Full variable domain (remainder filled in from reference TRBV19 and TRBJ2-1): DGGITQSPKYLFRKEGQNVTLSCEQNLNHDAMYWYRQDPGQGLRLIYYSQIVNDFQKGDIAEGYSVSREKKESFPLTVTSAQKNPTAFYLCASRAGGEQFFGPGTRLTVL.

The chain combines TRBV19 with TRBJ2-1; D perhaps matches TRBD2 (6 bases). CDR1 and CDR2 from the germline V gene are LNHDA and SQIVND (reference sequence). This CDR3 region has 16 residues. V lost 5 bases and J lost 0, with 14 bases in between. CDR3 sequence reads: CASSPRGGSSYNEQFF. As DNA, the CDR3 is TGTGCCAGTAGTCCCCGTGGGGGGAGCTCCTACAATGAGCAGTTCTTC.

This clonotype was seen a handful of times. The V and J genes are TRBV28 and TRBJ2-7, with 7 bases lining up with TRBD2. The V gene's germline CDR1 is MDHEN and CDR2 SYDVKM. The CDR3 length is 14 residues. J gave up 0 bases and V 6 bases, and 5 bases lay outside the gene matches. The CDR3 region is CASRSGTDSYEQYF. Here the CDR3 DNA reads TGTGCCAGCAGAAGCGGGACTGACTCCTACGAGCAGTACTTC.

The chain links TRBV29-1 to TRBJ1-1, with a weak D call TRBD1 (6 bases). The CDR3 is made up of 12 amino acids. The germline V gene has CDR1 SQVTM and CDR2 ANQGSEA. The DNA of the CDR3 is TGCAGTGTTATTGGAGGGACAACTGAAGCTTTCTTT. This gives the protein CSVIGGTTEAFF.

The rearrangement joins TRBV4-1 to TRBJ2-1; TRBD2 matches at 8 bases. The germline V gene has CDR1 MGHRA and CDR2 YSYEKL. The CDR3 loop spans 14 amino acids. V lost 2 bases, J lost 8 bases, and 5 bases stayed unmatched. CDR3: CASSQKAGADEQFF. CDR3 in DNA: TGCGCCAGCAGCCAAAAAGCGGGAGCGGATGAGCAGTTCTTC.

The chain carries TRBV3-1 and TRBJ1-5, with 8 bases fitting TRBD1. The CDR3 is 15 amino acids. Germline V gives CDR1 LGHDT, CDR2 YNNKEL (reference sequence). V shed 9 bases and J 1 base; nucleotides not matched to a gene: 8. CDR3 nucleotide sequence: TGTGCCAGTTCTGCCGGGACAGGAAGCAATCAGCCCCAGCATTTT. It yields the protein CASSAGTGSNQPQHF.

CDR3 residues: CASSQEGSNQPQHF. CDR3 bases: TGCGCCAGCAGCCAAGAGGGCAGCAATCAGCCCCAGCATTTT. The rearrangement joins TRBV4-1 to TRBJ1-5; D remains unclear. V lost 0 bases and J 1 base, leaving 4 bases between the germline ends. CDR1 is MGHRA, CDR2 YSYEKL, per germline. The length of the CDR3 is 14 residues.

The chain joins TRBV29-1 to TRBJ2-7; D not certain. Germline V gives CDR1 SQVTM, CDR2 ANQGSEA. There are 13 residues in the CDR3. V was clipped by 7 bases and J by 6 bases, with 19 bases between them. The CDR3: CSAVTYTLGEQYF. The CDR3 DNA reads as TGCAGCGCCGTAACGTATACCCTCGGCGAGCAGTACTTC.

V and J are TRBV4-3 and TRBJ1-2, with 11 positions matching TRBD1. Germline V CDR1 and CDR2: LGHNA, YSLEER. The CDR3 extends over 17 amino acids. The ends lost 3 bases at V and 1 base at J; junction bases unmatched: 7. The CDR3 sequence: CASSHSGTGGFNYGYTF. CDR3 sequence (DNA): TGCGCCAGCAGCCACTCCGGGACAGGGGGTTTTAACTATGGCTACACCTTC.

The chain links TRBV27 to TRBJ1-5; TRBD1 might be the D (5 bases). The germline CDR1 and CDR2 sequences are MNHEY and SMNVEV (reference sequence). The ends were cut back, 3 bases at V and 5 bases at J, with 14 bases in the middle. This CDR3 is built from 15 residues. The CDR3 DNA reads TGTGCCAGCAGTTTGTCGGGGGAGTCAGATCAGCCCCAGCATTTT. Protein product: CASSLSGESDQPQHF.

The chain uses TRBV25-1 and TRBJ2-1; TRBD2 might be the D (6 bases). The V gene's germline CDR1 is MGHDK and CDR2 SYGVNS. The CDR3 has 13 residues. Trimming removed 5 bases from V and 4 bases from J, with 9 bases in between. The CDR3 DNA is TGTGCCAGCAGTCTGGCGGGGTACAATGAGCAGTTCTTC. Its protein product is CASSLAGYNEQFF.

CDR3 protein: CASSQWTSSPTDTQYF. The CDR3 nucleotides are TGTGCCAGCAGCCAGTGGACTAGCAGCCCCACAGATACGCAGTATTTT. The chain links TRBV3-1 to TRBJ2-3; 8 bases align to TRBD2. After removal of 3 bases from V and 2 bases from J, the junction contained 7 bases not matched to a gene. The CDR3 extends over 16 amino acids. Germline V lookup: CDR1 LGHDT, CDR2 YNNKEL (reference sequence).

CDR3 nucleotides: TGTGCCAGCCCTCTGGCGGGAATCGCGAACACCGGGGAGCTGTTTTTT. Translated: CASPLAGIANTGELFF. The chain combines TRBV7-2 with TRBJ2-2; a weak D match, TRBD2 (6 bases). V lost 8 bases and J lost 0, with 16 bases in between. Germline V lookup: CDR1 SGHTA, CDR2 FQGNSA. The CDR3 totals 16 residues.

V usage is TRBV15 and J usage is TRBJ2-6; TRBD2 matches at 12 bases. From germline, CDR1 is LNHNV and CDR2 YYDKDF (reference sequence). V was pared by 9 bases and J by 0 bases, with 6 bases of the junction left unmatched. This CDR3 is 17 amino acids long. The CDR3 protein is CATEPGLAGSGANVLTF. The CDR3 DNA follows: TGTGCCACAGAGCCGGGACTAGCGGGCTCTGGGGCCAACGTCCTGACTTTC.

This clonotype has just one count. The chain employs TRBV11-2 and TRBJ2-5; unclear D gene. Germline V lookup: CDR1 SGHAT, CDR2 FQNNGV. This CDR3 region has 16 residues. Trimming removed 1 base from V and 0 bases from J, with 12 bases in between. The CDR3 region has the DNA TGTGCCAGCAGCTTAGCTTTGCGACTCCACCAAGAGACCCAGTACTTC. This encodes CASSLALRLHQETQYF.

The chain carries TRBV27 and TRBJ2-7; D unclear. V was clipped by 5 bases and J by 3 bases, with 17 bases between them. The length of the CDR3 is 15 residues. Germline values: CDR1 MNHEY, CDR2 SMNVEV (reference sequence). CDR3 DNA sequence: TGTGCCAGCAGTCTTATGCCCGCTCCCATCTACGAGCAGTACTTC. This translates into CASSLMPAPIYEQYF.

J is TRBJ2-7 and V is TRBV5-1; D is perhaps TRBD1 (6 bases). Looked up from germline, CDR1 is SGHRS and CDR2 is YFSETQ. The CDR3 loop spans 12 amino acids. V lost 3 bases and J lost 5, with 9 bases in between. CDR3 nucleotide sequence: TGCGCCAGCAGCTGGAAGGGGGACGAGCAGTACTTC. This encodes CASSWKGDEQYF. Based on the CDR3 plus reference TRBV5-1 and TRBJ2-7, the full variable domain is KAGVTQTPRYLIKTRGQQVTLSCSPISGHRSVSWYQQTPGQGLQFLFEYFSETQRNKGNFPGRFSGRQFSNSRSEMNVSTLELGDSALYLCASSWKGDEQYFGPGTRLTVT.